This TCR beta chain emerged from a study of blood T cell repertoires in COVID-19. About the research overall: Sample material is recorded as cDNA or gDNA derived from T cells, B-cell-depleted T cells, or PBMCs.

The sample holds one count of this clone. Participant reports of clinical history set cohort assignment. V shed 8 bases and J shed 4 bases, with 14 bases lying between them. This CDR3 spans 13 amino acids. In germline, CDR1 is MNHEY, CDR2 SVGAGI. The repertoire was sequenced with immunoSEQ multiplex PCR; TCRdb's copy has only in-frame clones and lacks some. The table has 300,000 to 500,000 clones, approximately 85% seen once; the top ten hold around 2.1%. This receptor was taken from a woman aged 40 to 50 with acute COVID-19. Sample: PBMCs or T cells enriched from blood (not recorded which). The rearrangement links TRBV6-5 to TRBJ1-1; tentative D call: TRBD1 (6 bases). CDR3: CASARGGSTEAFF. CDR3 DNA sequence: TGTGCCAGCGCCAGGGGAGGGAGCACTGAAGCTTTCTTT.